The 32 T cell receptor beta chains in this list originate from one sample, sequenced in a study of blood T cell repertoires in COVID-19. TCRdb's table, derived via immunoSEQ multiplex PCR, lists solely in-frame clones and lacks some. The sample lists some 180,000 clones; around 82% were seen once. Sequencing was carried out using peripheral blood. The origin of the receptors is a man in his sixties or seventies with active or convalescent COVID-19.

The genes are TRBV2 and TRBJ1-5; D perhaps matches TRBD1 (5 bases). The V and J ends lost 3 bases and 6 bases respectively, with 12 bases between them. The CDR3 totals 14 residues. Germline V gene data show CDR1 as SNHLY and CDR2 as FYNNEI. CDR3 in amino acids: CASSDRGEGQPQHF. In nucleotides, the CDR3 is TGTGCCAGCAGTGATCGAGGGGAGGGTCAGCCCCAGCATTTT.

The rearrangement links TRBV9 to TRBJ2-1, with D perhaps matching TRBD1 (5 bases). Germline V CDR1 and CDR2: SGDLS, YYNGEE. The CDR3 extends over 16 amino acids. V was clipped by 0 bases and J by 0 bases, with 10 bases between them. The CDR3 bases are TGTGCCAGCAGCGTAGAGGGGATGAGCTCCTACAATGAGCAGTTCTTC. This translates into CASSVEGMSSYNEQFF.

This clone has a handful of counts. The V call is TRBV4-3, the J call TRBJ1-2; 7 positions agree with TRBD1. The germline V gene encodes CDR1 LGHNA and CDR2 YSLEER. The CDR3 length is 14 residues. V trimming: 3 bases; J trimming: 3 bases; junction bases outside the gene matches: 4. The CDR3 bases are TGCGCCAGCAGCCAGGAAACAGGGGACTATGGCTACACCTTC. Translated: CASSQETGDYGYTF.

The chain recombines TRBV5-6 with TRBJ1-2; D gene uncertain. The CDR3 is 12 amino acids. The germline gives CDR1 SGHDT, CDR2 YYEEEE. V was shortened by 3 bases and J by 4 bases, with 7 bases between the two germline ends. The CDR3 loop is CASSSYSYGYTF. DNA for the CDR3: TGTGCCAGCAGCTCATACAGCTATGGCTACACCTTC.

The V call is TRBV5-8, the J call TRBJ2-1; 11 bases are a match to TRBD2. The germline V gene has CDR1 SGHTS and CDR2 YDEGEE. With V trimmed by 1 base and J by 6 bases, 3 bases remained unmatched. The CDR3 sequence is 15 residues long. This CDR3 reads CASSLLAGGPNEQFF. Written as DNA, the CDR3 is TGTGCCAGCAGCTTGTTAGCGGGGGGGCCCAATGAGCAGTTCTTC. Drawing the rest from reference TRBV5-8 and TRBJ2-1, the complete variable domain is EAGVTQSPTHLIKTRGQQATLRCSPISGHTSVYWYQQALGLGLQFLLWYDEGEERNRGNFPPRFSGRQFPNYSSELNVNALELEDSALYLCASSLLAGGPNEQFFGPGTRLTVL.

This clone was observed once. The CDR3 DNA reads as TGCGCCAGCAGTGAGTCGCGGATAAACTATGGCTACACCTTC. This translates into CASSESRINYGYTF. The chain has TRBV10-2 and TRBJ1-2; no firm D call. V lost 0 bases, J lost 2 bases, and 7 bases lay in between. Germline V gene sequence: CDR1 WSHSY, CDR2 SAAADI. CDR3 size: 14 residues.

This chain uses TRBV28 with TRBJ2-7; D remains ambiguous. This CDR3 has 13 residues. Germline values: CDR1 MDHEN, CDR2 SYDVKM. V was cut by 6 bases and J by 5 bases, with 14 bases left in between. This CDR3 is CASSILGVDEQYF. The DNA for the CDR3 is TGTGCCAGCAGCATTTTAGGAGTGGACGAGCAGTACTTC.

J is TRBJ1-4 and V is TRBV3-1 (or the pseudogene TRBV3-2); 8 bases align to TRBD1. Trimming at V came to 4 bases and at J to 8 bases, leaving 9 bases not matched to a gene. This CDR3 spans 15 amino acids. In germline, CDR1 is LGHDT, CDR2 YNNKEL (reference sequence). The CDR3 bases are TGTGCCAGCAGCCTCCCGGACAGGGCTGGGGAAAAACTGTTTTTT. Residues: CASSLPDRAGEKLFF.

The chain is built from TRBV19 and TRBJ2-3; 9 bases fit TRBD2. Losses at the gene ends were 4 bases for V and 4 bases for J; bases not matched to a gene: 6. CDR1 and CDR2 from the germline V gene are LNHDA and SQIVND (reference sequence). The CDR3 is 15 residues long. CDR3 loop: CASSNERGAPDTQYF. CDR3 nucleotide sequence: TGTGCCAGTAGTAATGAGCGGGGGGCGCCAGATACGCAGTATTTT.

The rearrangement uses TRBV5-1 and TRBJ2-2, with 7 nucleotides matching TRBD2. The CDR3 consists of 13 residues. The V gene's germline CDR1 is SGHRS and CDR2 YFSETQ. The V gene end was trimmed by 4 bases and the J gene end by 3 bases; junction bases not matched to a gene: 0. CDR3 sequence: CASSRGDTGELFF. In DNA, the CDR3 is TGCGCCAGCAGCCGGGGGGACACCGGGGAGCTGTTTTTT.

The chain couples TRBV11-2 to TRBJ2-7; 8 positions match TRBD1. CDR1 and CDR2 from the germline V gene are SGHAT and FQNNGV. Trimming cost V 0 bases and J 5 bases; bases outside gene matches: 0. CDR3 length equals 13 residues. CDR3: CASSLDRGHEQYF. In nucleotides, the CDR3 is TGTGCCAGCAGCTTAGACAGGGGGCACGAGCAGTACTTC.

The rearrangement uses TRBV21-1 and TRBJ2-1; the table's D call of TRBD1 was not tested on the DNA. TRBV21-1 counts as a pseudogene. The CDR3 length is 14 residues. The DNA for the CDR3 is TGTGCCAGCAGCAAATGGGACAGCTACAATGAGCAGTTCTTC. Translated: CASSKWDSYNEQFF.

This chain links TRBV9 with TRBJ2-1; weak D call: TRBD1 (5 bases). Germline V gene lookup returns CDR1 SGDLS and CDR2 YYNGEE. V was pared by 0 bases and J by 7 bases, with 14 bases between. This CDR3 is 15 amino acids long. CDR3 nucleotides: TGTGCCAGCAGCGTAGTCCCAGGGAACACGAATGAGCAGTTCTTC. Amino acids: CASSVVPGNTNEQFF.

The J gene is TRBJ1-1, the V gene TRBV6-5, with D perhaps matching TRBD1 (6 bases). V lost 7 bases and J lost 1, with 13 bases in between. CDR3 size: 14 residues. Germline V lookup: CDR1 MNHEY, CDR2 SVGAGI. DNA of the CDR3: TGTGCCAGCATCAGGGGCAGGGGGAACACTGAAGCTTTCTTT. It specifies CASIRGRGNTEAFF.

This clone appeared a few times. This CDR3 reads CASNNRGPNYGYTF. The CDR3 nucleotides are TGTGCCAGTAACAACAGGGGGCCTAACTATGGCTACACCTTC. The chain joins TRBV19 to TRBJ1-2, with 9 positions matching TRBD1. The germline V gene encodes CDR1 LNHDA and CDR2 SQIVND (reference sequence). Trimming cost V 7 bases and J 0 bases; bases outside gene matches: 3. The CDR3 runs 14 residues.

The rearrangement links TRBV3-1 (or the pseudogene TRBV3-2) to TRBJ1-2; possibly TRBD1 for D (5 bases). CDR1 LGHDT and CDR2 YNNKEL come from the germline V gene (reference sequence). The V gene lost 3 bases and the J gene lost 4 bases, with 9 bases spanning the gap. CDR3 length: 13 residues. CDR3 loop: CASSHGGVYGYTF. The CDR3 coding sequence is TGTGCCAGCAGCCACGGGGGGGTCTATGGCTACACCTTC.

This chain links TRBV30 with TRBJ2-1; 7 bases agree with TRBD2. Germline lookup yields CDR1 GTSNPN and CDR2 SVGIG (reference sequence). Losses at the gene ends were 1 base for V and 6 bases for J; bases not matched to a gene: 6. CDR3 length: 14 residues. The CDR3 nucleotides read TGTGCCTGGAGTGGGAGGCTAGCGGCCAATGAGCAGTTCTTC. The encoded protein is CAWSGRLAANEQFF.

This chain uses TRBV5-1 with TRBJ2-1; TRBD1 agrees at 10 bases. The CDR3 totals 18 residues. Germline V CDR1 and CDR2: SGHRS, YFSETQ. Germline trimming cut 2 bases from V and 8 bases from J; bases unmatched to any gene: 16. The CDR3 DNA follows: TGCGCCAGCAGCTTACAGGACTCCGGGACAGGGGATTTTGATGAGCAGTTCTTC. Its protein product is CASSLQDSGTGDFDEQFF.

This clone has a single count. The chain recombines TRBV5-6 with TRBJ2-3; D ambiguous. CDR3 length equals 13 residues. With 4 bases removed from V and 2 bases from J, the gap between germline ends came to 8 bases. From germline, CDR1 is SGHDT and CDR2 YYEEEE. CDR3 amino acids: CASSRWLTDTQYF. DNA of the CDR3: TGTGCCAGCAGCCGTTGGCTCACAGATACGCAGTATTTT.

CDR3 loop: CASRPQGNPNYGYTF. The DNA for the CDR3 is TGTGCCAGTAGGCCACAGGGAAACCCTAACTATGGCTACACCTTC. The chain joins TRBV19 to TRBJ1-2; TRBD1 might be the D (6 bases). The CDR3 sequence is 15 residues long. Germline CDR1 and CDR2: LNHDA and SQIVND (reference sequence). Trimming cost V 6 bases and J 0 bases, with 14 bases left between them. Combining the CDR3 with reference TRBV19 and TRBJ1-2 gives the whole variable domain DGGITQSPKYLFRKEGQNVTLSCEQNLNHDAMYWYRQDPGQGLRLIYYSQIVNDFQKGDIAEGYSVSREKKESFPLTVTSAQKNPTAFYLCASRPQGNPNYGYTFGSGTRLTVV.

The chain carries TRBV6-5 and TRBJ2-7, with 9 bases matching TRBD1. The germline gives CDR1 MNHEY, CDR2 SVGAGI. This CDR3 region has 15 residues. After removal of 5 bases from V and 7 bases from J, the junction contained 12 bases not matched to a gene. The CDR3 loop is CASSTAGQGLYEQYF. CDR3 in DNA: TGTGCCAGCAGTACAGCCGGACAGGGGCTATATGAGCAGTACTTC.

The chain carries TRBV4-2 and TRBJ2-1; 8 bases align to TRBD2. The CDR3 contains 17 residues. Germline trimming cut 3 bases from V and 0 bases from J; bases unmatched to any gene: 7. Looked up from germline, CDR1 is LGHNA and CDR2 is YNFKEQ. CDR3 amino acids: CASSHILAASSYNEQFF. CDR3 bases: TGTGCCAGCAGCCATATACTAGCGGCGAGCTCCTACAATGAGCAGTTCTTC.

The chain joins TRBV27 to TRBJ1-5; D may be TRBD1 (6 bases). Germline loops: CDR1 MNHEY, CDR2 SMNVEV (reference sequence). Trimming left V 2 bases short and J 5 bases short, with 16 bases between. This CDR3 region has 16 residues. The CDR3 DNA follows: TGTGCCAGCAGTTTACGGGGGGCGATTTTGGATCAGCCCCAGCATTTT. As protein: CASSLRGAILDQPQHF.

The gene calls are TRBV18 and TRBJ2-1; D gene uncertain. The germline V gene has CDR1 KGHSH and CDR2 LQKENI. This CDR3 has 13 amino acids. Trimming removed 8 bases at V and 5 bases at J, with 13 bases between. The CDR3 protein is CASPSHENNEQFF. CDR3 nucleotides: TGTGCCAGCCCCAGTCACGAAAACAATGAGCAGTTCTTC.

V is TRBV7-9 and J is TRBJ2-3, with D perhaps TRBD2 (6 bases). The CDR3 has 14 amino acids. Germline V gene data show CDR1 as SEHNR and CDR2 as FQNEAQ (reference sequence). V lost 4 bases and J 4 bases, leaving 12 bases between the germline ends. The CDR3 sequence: CASSYGLQADTQYF. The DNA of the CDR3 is TGTGCCAGCAGCTATGGACTACAGGCAGATACGCAGTATTTT. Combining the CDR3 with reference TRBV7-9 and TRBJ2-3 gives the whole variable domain DTGVSQNPRHKITKRGQNVTFRCDPISEHNRLYWYRQTLGQGPEFLTYFQNEAQLEKSRLLSDRFSAERPKGSFSTLEIQRTEQGDSAMYLCASSYGLQADTQYFGPGTRLTVL.

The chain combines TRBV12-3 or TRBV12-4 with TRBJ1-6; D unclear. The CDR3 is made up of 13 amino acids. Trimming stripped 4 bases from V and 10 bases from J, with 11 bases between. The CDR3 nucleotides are TGTGCCAGCAGTTCCCCTGCGAGCTCACCCCTCCACTTT. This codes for CASSSPASSPLHF.

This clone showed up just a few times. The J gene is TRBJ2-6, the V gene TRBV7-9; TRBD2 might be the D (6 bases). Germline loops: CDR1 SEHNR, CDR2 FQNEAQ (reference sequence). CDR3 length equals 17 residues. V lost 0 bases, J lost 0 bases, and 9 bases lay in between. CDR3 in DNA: TGTGCCAGCAGCTTAGCAACCGGGAGCTCTGGGGCCAACGTCCTGACTTTC. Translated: CASSLATGSSGANVLTF.

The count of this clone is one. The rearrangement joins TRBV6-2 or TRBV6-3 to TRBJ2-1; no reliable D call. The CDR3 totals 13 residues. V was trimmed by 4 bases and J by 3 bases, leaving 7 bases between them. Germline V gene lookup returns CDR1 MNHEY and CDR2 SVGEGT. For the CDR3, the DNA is TGTGCCAGCAGTTGGCCAGGCTACAATGAGCAGTTCTTC. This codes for CASSWPGYNEQFF.

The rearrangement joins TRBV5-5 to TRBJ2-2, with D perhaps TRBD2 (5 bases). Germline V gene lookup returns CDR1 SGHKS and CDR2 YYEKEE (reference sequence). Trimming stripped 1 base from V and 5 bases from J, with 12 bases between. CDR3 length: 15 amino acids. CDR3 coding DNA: TGTGCCAGCAGCTTGTCCCCCGGGGAGACCGGGGAGCTGTTTTTT. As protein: CASSLSPGETGELFF.

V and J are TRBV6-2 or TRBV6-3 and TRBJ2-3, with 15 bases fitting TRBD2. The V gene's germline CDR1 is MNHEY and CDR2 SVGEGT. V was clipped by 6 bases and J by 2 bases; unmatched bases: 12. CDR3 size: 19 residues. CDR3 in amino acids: CASSPAGLAGGPFTDTQYF. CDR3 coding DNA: TGTGCCAGCAGCCCCGCTGGACTAGCGGGAGGGCCCTTCACAGATACGCAGTATTTT.

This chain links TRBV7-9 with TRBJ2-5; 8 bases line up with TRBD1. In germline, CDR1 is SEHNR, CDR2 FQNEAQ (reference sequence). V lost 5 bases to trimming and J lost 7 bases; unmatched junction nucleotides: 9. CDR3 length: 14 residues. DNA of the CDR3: TGTGCCAGCAGCCTCTCTGGACAGGGACGGACCCAGTACTTC. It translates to CASSLSGQGRTQYF.

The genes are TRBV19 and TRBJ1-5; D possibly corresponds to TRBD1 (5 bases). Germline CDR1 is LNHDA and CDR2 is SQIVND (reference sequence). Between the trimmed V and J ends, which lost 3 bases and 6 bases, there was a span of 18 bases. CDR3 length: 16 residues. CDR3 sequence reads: CASSIGSGGGSQPQHF. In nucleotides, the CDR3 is TGTGCCAGTAGTATTGGATCCGGGGGGGGGAGTCAGCCCCAGCATTTT.